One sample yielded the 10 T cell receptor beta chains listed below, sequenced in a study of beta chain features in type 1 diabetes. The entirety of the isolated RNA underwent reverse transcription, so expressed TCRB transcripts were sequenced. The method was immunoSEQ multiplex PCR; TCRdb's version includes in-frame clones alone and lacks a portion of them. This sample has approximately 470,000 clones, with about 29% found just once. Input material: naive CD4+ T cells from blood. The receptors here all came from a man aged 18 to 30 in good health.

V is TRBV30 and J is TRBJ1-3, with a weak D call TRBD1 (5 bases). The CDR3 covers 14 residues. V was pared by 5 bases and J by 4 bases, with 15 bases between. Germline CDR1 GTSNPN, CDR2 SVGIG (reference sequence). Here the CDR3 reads CAWAYRGSGNTIYF. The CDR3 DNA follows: TGTGCCTGGGCCTATAGGGGTTCAGGAAACACCATATATTTT.

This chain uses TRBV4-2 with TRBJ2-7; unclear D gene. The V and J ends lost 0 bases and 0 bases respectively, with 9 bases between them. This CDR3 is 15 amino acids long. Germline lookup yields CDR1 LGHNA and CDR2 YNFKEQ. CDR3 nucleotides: TGTGCCAGCAGCCAAGACGTTAGCTTCTCCTACGAGCAGTACTTC. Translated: CASSQDVSFSYEQYF.

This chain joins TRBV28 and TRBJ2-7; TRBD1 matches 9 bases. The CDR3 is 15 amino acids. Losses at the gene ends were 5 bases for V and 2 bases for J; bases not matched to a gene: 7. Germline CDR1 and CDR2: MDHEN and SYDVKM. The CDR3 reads CASSPGQGQTYEQYF. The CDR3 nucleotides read TGTGCCAGCAGTCCGGGACAGGGCCAGACCTACGAGCAGTACTTC.

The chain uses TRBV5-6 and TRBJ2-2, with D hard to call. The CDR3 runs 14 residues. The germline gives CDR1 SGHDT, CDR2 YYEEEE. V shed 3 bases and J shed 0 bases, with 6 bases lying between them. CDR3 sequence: CASSSAPNTGELFF. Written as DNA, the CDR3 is TGTGCCAGCAGCTCCGCACCGAACACCGGGGAGCTGTTTTTT.

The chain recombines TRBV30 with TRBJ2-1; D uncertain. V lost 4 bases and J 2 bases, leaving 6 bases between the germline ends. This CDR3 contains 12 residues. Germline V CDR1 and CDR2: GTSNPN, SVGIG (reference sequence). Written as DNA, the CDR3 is TGTGCCTGGACCCCTGCCTACAATGAGCAGTTCTTC. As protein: CAWTPAYNEQFF.

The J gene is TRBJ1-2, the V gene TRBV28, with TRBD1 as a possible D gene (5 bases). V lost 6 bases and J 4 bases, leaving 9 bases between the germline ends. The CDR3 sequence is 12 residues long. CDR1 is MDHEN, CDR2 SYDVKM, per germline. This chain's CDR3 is CASSPGAYGYTF. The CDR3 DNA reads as TGTGCCAGCAGCCCCGGGGCCTATGGCTACACCTTC.

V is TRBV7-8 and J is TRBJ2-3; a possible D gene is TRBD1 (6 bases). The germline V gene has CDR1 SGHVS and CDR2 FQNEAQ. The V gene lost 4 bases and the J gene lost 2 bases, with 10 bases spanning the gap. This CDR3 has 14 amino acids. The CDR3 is CASSSGQSTDTQYF. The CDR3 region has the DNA TGTGCCAGCAGCTCTGGACAGTCCACAGATACGCAGTATTTT.

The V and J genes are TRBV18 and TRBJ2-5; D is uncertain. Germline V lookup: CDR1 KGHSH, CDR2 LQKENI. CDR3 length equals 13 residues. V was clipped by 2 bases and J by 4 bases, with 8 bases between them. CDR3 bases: TGTGCCAGCTCACCAACCCCCAGAGAGACCCAGTACTTC. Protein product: CASSPTPRETQYF.

CDR3 nucleotides: TGTGCCAGCAGCGTAGCTGTGGGACAGAGCTACAATGAGCAGTTCTTC. Translation gives CASSVAVGQSYNEQFF. V and J are TRBV9 and TRBJ2-1, with TRBD1 matching 7 bases. In germline, CDR1 is SGDLS, CDR2 YYNGEE. V lost 0 bases and J lost 3; bases outside the gene matches: 6. This CDR3 comprises 16 residues.

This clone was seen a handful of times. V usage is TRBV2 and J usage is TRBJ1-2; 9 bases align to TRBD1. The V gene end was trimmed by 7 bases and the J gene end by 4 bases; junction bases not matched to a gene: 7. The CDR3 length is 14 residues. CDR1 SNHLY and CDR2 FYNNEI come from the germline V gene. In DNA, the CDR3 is TGTGCCAGCACTCGGACAGGGGCTTCCTATGGCTACACCTTC. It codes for CASTRTGASYGYTF.